This T cell receptor beta chain was observed in a study of OX40 agonist ivuxolimab in advanced cancers. V trimming: 5 bases; J trimming: 6 bases; junction bases outside the gene matches: 4. The germline V gene has CDR1 GTSNPN and CDR2 SVGIG (reference sequence). The CDR3 length is 12 residues. Concerning this clone itself: The target antigen is unknown.

Generated by immunoSEQ multiplex PCR, the TCRdb table keeps only in-frame clones and is missing some. The repertoire consists of 60,000 to 85,000 clones, with over 80% occurring once and the leading ten covering about 0.52%. General study points: Clonal expansion from baseline to week 6 occurred in both CD4+ and CD8+ T cells. The mean number of expanded clones was higher in CD8+ T cells than in CD4+.

The rearrangement links TRBV30 to TRBJ1-5, with 7 positions matching TRBD1. Sequences were derived from CD4+ or CD8+ T cells sorted from blood, sampled in a trial of the OX40 agonist ivuxolimab. The clonotype was recovered from an adult with an advanced solid tumor such as melanoma, head and neck, liver or kidney cancer. CDR3 nucleotide sequence: TGTGCCTGGCAGGGGGGAGGTCAGCCCCAGCATTTT. It encodes CAWQGGGQPQHF.